The 31 T cell receptor beta chains in this list originate from one sample, sequenced in a study of tumor T cells in aggressive B-cell lymphoma. Method: immunoSEQ multiplex PCR; TCRdb's copy keeps in-frame clones and lacks some. This table holds around 4,000 clones, approximately 93% found once. Sequencing was carried out using tumor tissue. The receptors were gathered from an adult with diffuse large B cell lymphoma.

The chain recombines TRBV18 with TRBJ2-5; TRBD1 aligns across 7 bases. The junction had 5 bases not matched to a gene; V was cut back by 3 bases and J by 4 bases. Germline CDR1 KGHSH, CDR2 LQKENI. This CDR3 is built from 14 residues. The CDR3 DNA reads TGTGCCAGCTCACCGGACAGGAAGATAGAGACCCAGTACTTC. Translation gives CASSPDRKIETQYF.

This chain links TRBV11-3 with TRBJ2-1, with TRBD1 as a possible D gene (6 bases). This CDR3 region has 15 residues. With 5 bases removed from V and 6 bases from J, the gap between germline ends came to 17 bases. Germline CDR1 and CDR2: SGHNT and YENEEA. The CDR3 nucleotides read TGTGCCAGCAGCCCTGGGGGCAGGATTACCAATGAGCAGTTCTTC. Translated, it gives CASSPGGRITNEQFF.

J is TRBJ1-5 and V is TRBV30, with TRBD1 identical over 7 bases. The length of the CDR3 is 15 residues. Germline loops: CDR1 GTSNPN, CDR2 SVGIG (reference sequence). The trim removed 0 bases at V and 1 base at J, leaving 3 bases unmatched. CDR3 coding DNA: TGTGCCTGGAGTGTAGGGACAGCGAGCAATCAGCCCCAGCATTTT. Residues: CAWSVGTASNQPQHF.

V gene TRBV4-1 combines with J gene TRBJ1-1; tentatively, D is TRBD1 (6 bases). CDR3 length equals 13 residues. With 1 base removed from V and 5 bases from J, the gap between germline ends came to 8 bases. Germline V gene sequence: CDR1 MGHRA, CDR2 YSYEKL. The CDR3 nucleotides are TGCGCCAGCAGCCAAGCAGGGGTTACTGAAGCTTTCTTT. Its translation: CASSQAGVTEAFF.

V is TRBV19 and J is TRBJ1-5; D perhaps matches TRBD1 (5 bases). The V gene lost 3 bases and the J gene lost 7 bases, with 13 bases spanning the gap. Germline V gene data show CDR1 as LNHDA and CDR2 as SQIVND (reference sequence). The CDR3 consists of 14 residues. The DNA for the CDR3 is TGTGCCAGTAGTATGTCAGGGAGGAAGCAGCCCCAGCATTTT. Protein product: CASSMSGRKQPQHF. Based on the CDR3 plus reference TRBV19 and TRBJ1-5, the full variable domain is DGGITQSPKYLFRKEGQNVTLSCEQNLNHDAMYWYRQDPGQGLRLIYYSQIVNDFQKGDIAEGYSVSREKKESFPLTVTSAQKNPTAFYLCASSMSGRKQPQHFGDGTRLSIL.

V and J are TRBV9 and TRBJ2-3, with TRBD2 matching 8 bases. Trimming removed 3 bases from V and 9 bases from J; junction bases left unmatched: 21. Germline V CDR1 and CDR2: SGDLS, YYNGEE. CDR3 size: 18 residues. In nucleotides, the CDR3 is TGTGCCAGCAGCGCGAGTGCCGTTAGCGGGACGCCGCTAGGGACGCAGTATTTT. It yields the protein CASSASAVSGTPLGTQYF.

The gene calls are TRBV9 and TRBJ1-3, with D possibly matching TRBD1 (5 bases). CDR3 size: 14 residues. Germline V lookup: CDR1 SGDLS, CDR2 YYNGEE. Deletions cut 7 bases from V and 0 bases from J, with 11 bases between. CDR3 sequence reads: CASGGVSSGNTIYF. CDR3 in DNA: TGTGCCAGCGGGGGGGTGAGCTCTGGAAACACCATATATTTT.

This clone was observed once. The chain is built from TRBV4-1 and TRBJ1-6; 8 bases match TRBD1. The CDR3 has 17 residues. The V gene end was trimmed by 0 bases and the J gene end by 4 bases; junction bases not matched to a gene: 5. Per germline, CDR1 MGHRA and CDR2 YSYEKL. CDR3 region: CASSQDPGQAYNSPLHF. The CDR3 bases are TGCGCCAGCAGCCAAGATCCGGGACAGGCTTATAATTCACCCCTCCACTTT.

This sequence joins TRBV7-2 and TRBJ1-2; possibly TRBD1 for D (6 bases). Between the trimmed V and J ends, which lost 7 bases and 2 bases, there was a span of 11 bases. The CDR3 totals 13 residues. Germline values: CDR1 SGHTA, CDR2 FQGNSA. The CDR3 nucleotides read TGTGCCAGCACCCTAGACAGGAACTATGGCTACACCTTC. Amino acids: CASTLDRNYGYTF.

The chain has TRBV5-1 and TRBJ2-3; unclear D gene. The CDR3 covers 14 residues. Germline values: CDR1 SGHRS, CDR2 YFSETQ. Trimming took off 4 bases at V and 5 bases at J, with 14 bases between the two ends. The CDR3 DNA is TGCGCCAGCAGCATCTTGACCCCGGGAGATACGCAGTATTTT. This encodes CASSILTPGDTQYF. The entire variable domain, with the rest obtained from reference TRBV5-1 and TRBJ2-3, is as follows: KAGVTQTPRYLIKTRGQQVTLSCSPISGHRSVSWYQQTPGQGLQFLFEYFSETQRNKGNFPGRFSGRQFSNSRSEMNVSTLELGDSALYLCASSILTPGDTQYFGPGTRLTVL.

This CDR3 is CASSSGGPPSTDTQYF. The DNA for the CDR3 is TGCGCCAGCAGCTCAGGGGGACCCCCTAGCACAGATACGCAGTATTTT. The chain couples TRBV5-1 to TRBJ2-3, with 7 bases matching TRBD1. Germline CDR1 SGHRS, CDR2 YFSETQ. Losses at the gene ends were 3 bases for V and 0 bases for J; bases not matched to a gene: 7. There are 16 residues in the CDR3.

This sequence joins TRBV5-4 and TRBJ1-2; D call uncertain. The CDR3 runs 13 residues. CDR1 and CDR2 (germline): SGHNT, YYREEE (reference sequence). V lost 0 bases and J lost 8, with 11 bases in between. The CDR3 region has the DNA TGTGCCAGCAGCTTGGGGATGTGGGCGGGCTACACCTTC. Its protein is CASSLGMWAGYTF.

V and J are TRBV6-5 and TRBJ2-7, with D possibly being TRBD2 (5 bases). CDR1 and CDR2 from the germline V gene are MNHEY and SVGAGI. V lost 6 bases to trimming and J lost 4 bases, with 19 bases between them. CDR3 length equals 15 residues. The CDR3 bases are TGTGCCAGCAGCTCAGACCCCAGAGGGAATTACGAGCAGTACTTC. Translating gives CASSSDPRGNYEQYF.

This chain joins TRBV4-3 and TRBJ2-3; tentatively, D is TRBD1 (6 bases). Deletions cut 3 bases from V and 2 bases from J, with 9 bases between. From germline, CDR1 is LGHNA and CDR2 YSLEER. The CDR3 is 14 amino acids. The CDR3 loop is CASSHTGYTDTQYF. CDR3 nucleotides: TGCGCCAGCAGCCACACAGGGTACACAGATACGCAGTATTTT.

The chain joins TRBV5-4 to TRBJ2-5; D is possibly TRBD1 (5 bases). This CDR3 is built from 13 residues. Germline values: CDR1 SGHNT, CDR2 YYREEE (reference sequence). Trimming took off 1 base at V and 3 bases at J, with 7 bases between the two ends. CDR3 bases: TGTGCCAGCAGCTTGCCCAGGGAAGAGACCCAGTACTTC. This sequence encodes CASSLPREETQYF.

The chain carries TRBV19 and TRBJ2-2, with TRBD1 matching 9 bases. The CDR3 is 14 amino acids. Germline-derived CDR1 and CDR2 are LNHDA and SQIVND (reference sequence). The V and J ends lost 8 bases and 7 bases, in that order; junction bases with no gene match: 8. The CDR3 spells CASLDRGLGGELFF. Written as DNA, the CDR3 is TGTGCCAGTTTGGACAGGGGATTAGGCGGGGAGCTGTTTTTT.

As regards this clone: An end of the junction does not agree with germline; a read error may underlie this. This rearrangement joins TRBV7-3 to TRBJ2-7; the D gene is possibly TRBD2 (5 bases). The CDR3 extends over 15 amino acids. The germline V gene has CDR1 SGHTA and CDR2 FQGTGA. CDR3 sequence: CASSFGEGSPYEQYF. The CDR3 DNA follows: TGTGCTAGCAGCTTTGGCGAGGGTTCCCCCTACGAGCAGTACTTC.

The chain links TRBV6-1 to TRBJ2-7; 9 bases are a match to TRBD2. The CDR3 has 15 amino acids. The V and J ends lost 8 bases and 0 bases, in that order; junction bases with no gene match: 8. Germline CDR1 reads MNHNS; CDR2 reads SASEGT. CDR3 in amino acids: CASLAGGLASYEQYF. The CDR3 DNA follows: TGTGCCAGCCTGGCGGGGGGGCTTGCCTCCTACGAGCAGTACTTC.

This CDR3 is CASSRQGLEAFF. CDR3 nucleotides: TGTGCCAGCAGTCGACAGGGACTTGAAGCTTTCTTT. V is TRBV28 and J is TRBJ1-1; 7 bases are shared with TRBD1. The V segment lost 5 bases and the J segment 7 bases; nucleotides outside the gene matches: 4. The CDR3 contains 12 residues. Germline CDR1 is MDHEN and CDR2 is SYDVKM.

The V and J genes are TRBV7-8 and TRBJ1-5; the D is unclear. Germline V lookup: CDR1 SGHVS, CDR2 FQNEAQ. CDR3 length: 13 residues. The ends were cut back, 6 bases at V and 8 bases at J, with 14 bases in the middle. This CDR3 is CASSPRRVEPQHF. CDR3 coding DNA: TGTGCCAGCAGTCCTCGTCGGGTGGAGCCCCAGCATTTT.

The genes are TRBV9 and TRBJ2-5, with 8 bases aligning to TRBD2. Germline V gene data show CDR1 as SGDLS and CDR2 as YYNGEE. V gave up 4 bases and J gave up 4 bases; unmatched junction bases: 0. CDR3 size: 12 residues. The CDR3 loop is CASSRGGETQYF. As DNA, the CDR3 is TGTGCCAGCAGCCGGGGGGGAGAGACCCAGTACTTC.

A remark on this clone: This sample includes further DNA sequences coding for the same CDR3. The V call is TRBV5-5, the J call TRBJ1-6; D is ambiguous. The CDR3 is made up of 16 amino acids. Trimming left V 2 bases short and J 13 bases short, with 22 bases between. Germline CDR1 is SGHKS and CDR2 is YYEKEE (reference sequence). The CDR3 region is CASSFRTGDGGSPLHF. As DNA, the CDR3 is TGTGCCAGCAGCTTCCGCACGGGAGACGGCGGTTCCCCCCTCCACTTT.

V is TRBV7-8 and J is TRBJ1-5; D is perhaps TRBD1 (6 bases). There are 15 residues in the CDR3. Germline-derived CDR1 and CDR2 are SGHVS and FQNEAQ. The germline V and J ends were trimmed by 5 bases and 7 bases, with 18 bases remaining between them. The CDR3 is CASSPGWGHGQPQHF. The CDR3 bases are TGTGCCAGCAGCCCAGGATGGGGGCATGGGCAGCCCCAGCATTTT.

The CDR3 here is CASRASGLAGLGEQFF. CDR3 coding DNA: TGTGCCAGCAGGGCCTCGGGACTAGCGGGACTGGGGGAGCAGTTCTTC. The chain combines TRBV9 with TRBJ2-1; 13 bases fit TRBD2. The CDR3 spans 16 residues. CDR1 is SGDLS and CDR2 is YYNGEE in the germline V gene. V shed 5 bases, J shed 10 bases, and the junction held 12 bases outside the gene matches. Full variable domain (remainder filled in from reference TRBV9 and TRBJ2-1): DSGVTQTPKHLITATGQRVTLRCSPRSGDLSVYWYQQSLDQGLQFLIQYYNGEERAKGNILERFSAQQFPDLHSELNLSSLELGDSALYFCASRASGLAGLGEQFFGPGTRLTVL.

The V gene is TRBV9, the J gene TRBJ2-2; 11 positions match TRBD1. Trimming cost V 3 bases and J 4 bases; bases outside gene matches: 5. Per the germline V gene, CDR1 is SGDLS and CDR2 is YYNGEE. The CDR3 loop spans 16 amino acids. CDR3 amino acids: CASSARGTGGTGELFF. CDR3 nucleotide sequence: TGTGCCAGCAGCGCACGCGGGACAGGGGGCACCGGGGAGCTGTTTTTT. Supplemented by reference TRBV9 and TRBJ2-2, the full variable domain reads DSGVTQTPKHLITATGQRVTLRCSPRSGDLSVYWYQQSLDQGLQFLIQYYNGEERAKGNILERFSAQQFPDLHSELNLSSLELGDSALYFCASSARGTGGTGELFFGEGSRLTVL.

J is TRBJ2-5 and V is TRBV4-1; possible D gene TRBD2, 6 bases. Germline V gives CDR1 MGHRA, CDR2 YSYEKL. This CDR3 comprises 15 residues. Trimming pared 1 base from V and 3 bases from J, leaving 12 bases between. The CDR3 coding sequence is TGCGCCAGCAGCCAAGGGGAAGCGGGCAAAGAGACCCAGTACTTC. This sequence encodes CASSQGEAGKETQYF.

The chain links TRBV6-1 to TRBJ2-3; D is perhaps TRBD2 (6 bases). This CDR3 spans 15 amino acids. Germline V lookup: CDR1 MNHNS, CDR2 SASEGT. V dropped 6 bases and J dropped 3 bases, with 16 bases sitting between them. Here the CDR3 reads CASRRLLARTDTQYF. CDR3 nucleotide sequence: TGTGCCAGCAGACGACTTCTAGCGAGGACAGATACGCAGTATTTT.

J is TRBJ2-2 and V is TRBV9; 11 bases align to TRBD2. This CDR3 comprises 15 residues. V gave up 3 bases and J gave up 5 bases; unmatched junction bases: 3. CDR1 is SGDLS, CDR2 YYNGEE, per germline. This CDR3 reads CASSASGRRTGELFF. The CDR3 nucleotides read TGTGCCAGCAGCGCTAGCGGGAGGCGGACCGGGGAGCTGTTTTTT.

A note on this clone: A read error may account for a junction end that differs from germline. The chain joins TRBV11-2 to TRBJ2-7; 7 nucleotides agree with TRBD1. This CDR3 contains 15 residues. Germline assignment: CDR1 SGHAT and CDR2 FQNNGV. The CDR3 spells CVSSPRAGTDYEQYF. DNA of the CDR3: TGTGTCAGCAGCCCTCGAGCCGGGACAGACTACGAGCAGTACTTC. The full variable domain, completed using reference TRBV11-2 and TRBJ2-7, is EAGVAQSPRYKIIEKRQSVAFWCNPISGHATLYWYQQILGQGPKLLIQFQNNGVVDDSQLPKDRFSAERLKGVDSTLKIQPAKLEDSAVYLCVSSPRAGTDYEQYFGPGTRLTVT.

In this sample, this clone turned up once. V and J are TRBV30 and TRBJ2-7; a weak D match, TRBD1 (6 bases). The CDR3 is 14 residues long. Per germline, CDR1 GTSNPN and CDR2 SVGIG (reference sequence). Trimming took 5 bases from V and 0 from J, leaving 14 bases between them. The CDR3 reads CAWHRVGNSYEQYF. In DNA form, the CDR3 reads TGTGCCTGGCACAGGGTGGGGAACTCCTACGAGCAGTACTTC.

The chain combines TRBV6-1 with TRBJ1-5; the D is unclear. Germline V lookup: CDR1 MNHNS, CDR2 SASEGT. Trimming cost V 1 base and J 3 bases, with 16 bases left between them. This CDR3 spans 17 amino acids. DNA of the CDR3: TGTGCCAGCAGTGAAGGCTATGGCAGGACTCCCAATCAGCCCCAGCATTTT. This sequence encodes CASSEGYGRTPNQPQHF.